The clone carrying this T cell receptor beta chain is a singleton in its sample. The data were obtained in a study of control samples from healthy donors and cancer patients. The table came from immunoSEQ multiplex PCR; TCRdb's copy has only in-frame clones and leaves some out. The top ten clones hold around 12% of a sample with about 160,000 clones, roughly 89% of them seen once. The sample taken for sequencing was blood. This receptor was obtained from a man aged 25 to 45 in good health.

CDR3 DNA: TGTGCCAGCAGCTCCCAACCCGGGGGGCGTAATTCACCCCTCCACTTT. Translation: CASSSQPGGRNSPLHF. J is TRBJ1-6 and V is TRBV11-2, with D perhaps TRBD1 (6 bases). Germline assignment: CDR1 SGHAT and CDR2 FQNNGV. There are 16 residues in the CDR3. V lost 4 bases and J 6 bases, leaving 16 bases between the germline ends.